A single sample is the source of the 31 T cell receptor beta chains below, sequenced in a study of blood T cells in healthy people across ages. The use of a sample-barcoded 5' primer and a J-beta primer mix characterized a second PCR of about 6 to 11 cycles. A single record per CDR3 protein comes from TCRdb applying MiXCR to the 5' RACE reads. The data show approximately 810,000 distinct CDR3 sequences, about 37% seen once. The source material was blood. All receptors derive from a man aged 18 to 35 in good health.

The chain recombines TRBV7-2 with TRBJ1-3, with a possible D match to TRBD1 (5 bases). This CDR3 is built from 18 residues. Germline loops: CDR1 SGHTA, CDR2 FQGNSA. V lost 5 bases to trimming and J lost 1 base, with 21 bases between them. The CDR3 reads CASSPGLNRGPSGNTIYF. The DNA for the CDR3 is TGTGCCAGCAGCCCAGGATTAAATAGGGGTCCATCTGGAAACACCATATATTTT.

The chain has TRBV6-2 or TRBV6-3 and TRBJ1-6; D not certain. The CDR3 spans 18 residues. Per the germline V gene, CDR1 is MNHEY and CDR2 is SVGEGT. The V and J ends lost 6 bases and 4 bases respectively, with 22 bases between them. The CDR3 sequence is CASSPRSSESLYNSPLHF. For the CDR3, the DNA is TGTGCCAGCAGCCCTCGAAGCAGCGAATCCCTTTATAATTCACCCCTCCACTTT.

This clonotype was counted between two and nine times. The chain combines TRBV25-1 with TRBJ2-3, with 7 bases matching TRBD1. J gave up 6 bases and V 4 bases, and 7 bases lay outside the gene matches. Germline assignment: CDR1 MGHDK and CDR2 SYGVNS. The CDR3 length is 14 residues. The CDR3 loop is CASSGTGWEDTQYF. The CDR3 nucleotides read TGTGCCAGCAGTGGGACAGGCTGGGAGGATACGCAGTATTTT.

The chain employs TRBV27 and TRBJ2-2, with 10 bases lining up with TRBD2. Germline CDR1 reads MNHEY; CDR2 reads SMNVEV (reference sequence). The V and J ends lost 5 bases and 6 bases, in that order; junction bases with no gene match: 9. CDR3 length: 16 residues. CDR3 bases: TGTGCCAGCAGTGCTTCACTAGCGGGGTTACCCGGGGAGCTGTTTTTT. It yields the protein CASSASLAGLPGELFF.

Only a few counts were recorded for this clonotype. V and J are TRBV11-2 and TRBJ2-7; 7 bases are a match to TRBD2. Germline V gene lookup returns CDR1 SGHAT and CDR2 FQNNGV. CDR3 length: 15 residues. After removal of 2 bases from V and 0 bases from J, the junction contained 4 bases not matched to a gene. The CDR3 coding sequence is TGTGCCAGCAGCTTAAGCATAGCGGGCTCCTACGAGCAGTACTTC. Its translation is CASSLSIAGSYEQYF.

In its sample, this clonotype was seen a few times. The chain couples TRBV6-1 to TRBJ2-1; TRBD2 aligns across 11 bases. V gave up 2 bases and J gave up 5 bases; unmatched junction bases: 5. Looked up from germline, CDR1 is MNHNS and CDR2 is SASEGT. The CDR3 has 16 amino acids. As DNA, the CDR3 is TGTGCCAGCAGTGAAACGGGGACTAGCGGCAACAATGAGCAGTTCTTC. It yields the protein CASSETGTSGNNEQFF.

The V and J genes are TRBV4-3 and TRBJ2-3; a weak D match, TRBD1 (5 bases). V was trimmed by 4 bases and J by 6 bases, leaving 14 bases between them. This CDR3 is 14 amino acids long. CDR1 is LGHNA and CDR2 is YSLEER in the germline V gene. CDR3 coding DNA: TGCGCCAGCAGCCTCAAGATTTGGGGCGATACGCAGTATTTT. This gives the protein CASSLKIWGDTQYF.

The V gene is TRBV7-8, the J gene TRBJ2-1; TRBD2 matches 7 bases. Germline CDR1 reads SGHVS; CDR2 reads FQNEAQ. With 7 bases clipped from V and 3 bases from J, the junction kept 12 bases outside the gene matches. This CDR3 comprises 16 residues. This chain's CDR3 is CASINKAGGGYNEQFF. The CDR3 nucleotides are TGTGCCAGCATCAACAAGGCTGGCGGGGGCTACAATGAGCAGTTCTTC.

The chain links TRBV29-1 to TRBJ1-1; 8 positions match TRBD1. This CDR3 has 14 residues. The germline gives CDR1 SQVTM, CDR2 ANQGSEA. Trimming took 3 bases from V and 4 from J; bases not matched to a gene: 7. The CDR3 is CSVELAGGGTEAFF. Here the CDR3 DNA reads TGCAGCGTTGAGCTCGCAGGGGGCGGCACTGAAGCTTTCTTT.

In this sample, this clonotype turned up many times. The chain uses TRBV20-1 and TRBJ2-7; D call uncertain. In germline, CDR1 is DFQATT, CDR2 SNEGSKA (reference sequence). The CDR3 covers 14 residues. The ends were cut back, 4 bases at V and 2 bases at J, with 15 bases in the middle. The CDR3 sequence: CSAIFPASAYEQYF. CDR3 DNA: TGCAGTGCTATCTTTCCGGCCTCCGCCTACGAGCAGTACTTC.

This clonotype was seen a handful of times. V gene TRBV7-2 combines with J gene TRBJ2-1, with D possibly TRBD2 on 5 matching bases. The germline V and J ends were trimmed by 4 bases and 9 bases, with 13 bases remaining between them. Germline values: CDR1 SGHTA, CDR2 FQGNSA. The CDR3 runs to 13 residues. The CDR3, as DNA: TGTGCCAGCAGCTGGTATGGGGAGCCTGAGCAGTTCTTC. Encoded protein: CASSWYGEPEQFF.

The gene calls are TRBV6-2 or TRBV6-3 and TRBJ1-1; no definite D call. The CDR3 covers 12 residues. Trimming took off 2 bases at V and 1 base at J, with 2 bases between the two ends. Per germline, CDR1 MNHEY and CDR2 SVGEGT. CDR3 coding DNA: TGTGCCAGCAGTTACACGAACACTGAAGCTTTCTTT. Translated, it gives CASSYTNTEAFF.

The J gene is TRBJ2-7, the V gene TRBV12-3 or TRBV12-4; D may be TRBD2 (6 bases). V gave up 6 bases and J gave up 4 bases, with 10 bases separating them. This CDR3 comprises 12 residues. This chain's CDR3 is CASSRAGYEQYF. CDR3 coding DNA: TGTGCCAGCAGCCGTGCGGGGTACGAGCAGTACTTC.

The chain employs TRBV7-9 and TRBJ1-4; 9 bases map to TRBD1. The trim removed 3 bases at V and 8 bases at J, leaving 19 bases unmatched. Germline V gene sequence: CDR1 SEHNR, CDR2 FQNEAQ (reference sequence). CDR3 length: 19 amino acids. The CDR3 region is CASSFPPGQGKASGEKLFF. CDR3 coding DNA: TGTGCCAGCAGCTTTCCGCCGGGACAGGGAAAGGCGAGTGGCGAAAAACTGTTTTTT.

The chain couples TRBV20-1 to TRBJ2-5; D might be TRBD1 (5 bases). This CDR3 has 14 residues. V was shortened by 3 bases and J by 11 bases, with 22 bases between the two germline ends. The germline gives CDR1 DFQATT, CDR2 SNEGSKA (reference sequence). CDR3 amino acids: CSASPPGPAYGQYF. Written as DNA, the CDR3 is TGCAGTGCTAGTCCCCCAGGGCCAGCCTACGGGCAGTACTTC.

This chain uses TRBV12-3 or TRBV12-4 with TRBJ1-4; 9 bases fit TRBD1. The junction had 8 bases not matched to a gene; V was cut back by 7 bases and J by 8 bases. The CDR3 is 14 residues long. CDR3 sequence reads: CASTLQGAEEKLFF. As DNA, the CDR3 is TGTGCCAGCACCCTACAGGGGGCTGAAGAAAAACTGTTTTTT.

On this clonotype itself: A read error may account for a junction end that differs from germline. This chain joins TRBV6-6 and TRBJ2-5; D remains unclear. The germline V gene has CDR1 MNHNY and CDR2 SVGAGI (reference sequence). The CDR3 covers 14 residues. The CDR3 coding sequence is TGTACCAGCAGTTACCCGGGCCTCCAAGAGACCCAGTACTTC. Protein sequence: CTSSYPGLQETQYF.

The chain uses TRBV20-1 and TRBJ1-4, with TRBD1 identical over 11 bases. The CDR3 contains 15 residues. With V trimmed by 1 base and J by 8 bases, 6 bases remained unmatched. CDR1 DFQATT and CDR2 SNEGSKA come from the germline V gene (reference sequence). The CDR3, as DNA: TGCAGTGCTAGAGGAATTTGGGACAGGGGGGAAAAACTGTTTTTT. The encoded protein is CSARGIWDRGEKLFF.

On this clonotype itself: The junction shows a germline mismatch at one end, possibly a read error. The V and J genes are TRBV4-3 and TRBJ1-1; D is undetermined. Germline loops: CDR1 LGHNA, CDR2 YSLEER. The length of the CDR3 is 16 residues. The CDR3 is CTSSQDDGLENTEAFF. The CDR3 DNA sequence: TGCACCAGCAGCCAAGATGATGGGTTAGAAAACACTGAAGCTTTCTTT.

The chain is built from TRBV11-2 and TRBJ2-2; TRBD1 matches 7 bases. Germline V gene lookup returns CDR1 SGHAT and CDR2 FQNNGV. The CDR3 runs to 12 residues. V was clipped by 5 bases and J by 13 bases; unmatched bases: 7. The CDR3 loop is CASSMTGIALFF. CDR3 nucleotide sequence: TGTGCCAGCAGCATGACAGGGATTGCGCTGTTTTTT. Filled out from reference TRBV11-2 and TRBJ2-2, the complete variable domain reads EAGVAQSPRYKIIEKRQSVAFWCNPISGHATLYWYQQILGQGPKLLIQFQNNGVVDDSQLPKDRFSAERLKGVDSTLKIQPAKLEDSAVYLCASSMTGIALFFGEGSRLTVL.

The V call is TRBV24-1, the J call TRBJ2-3; 10 bases align to TRBD1. V dropped 4 bases and J dropped 3; count of bases not matched to a gene: 3. The CDR3 extends over 15 amino acids. Germline CDR1 KGHDR, CDR2 SFDVKD. CDR3 in DNA: TGTGCCACCAGTGAACGGACAGGGGGAACAGATACGCAGTATTTT. The encoded protein is CATSERTGGTDTQYF.

The genes are TRBV12-3 or TRBV12-4 and TRBJ2-6; D gene uncertain. This CDR3 has 12 amino acids. V was shortened by 11 bases and J by 0 bases, with 5 bases between the two germline ends. CDR3 residues: CALGSGANVLTF. Written as DNA, the CDR3 is TGTGCCCTCGGCTCTGGGGCCAACGTCCTGACTTTC.

The chain combines TRBV20-1 with TRBJ1-5; D perhaps matches TRBD1 (5 bases). Germline V gene lookup returns CDR1 DFQATT and CDR2 SNEGSKA (reference sequence). The CDR3 has 13 residues. Trimming removed 3 bases at V and 5 bases at J, with 11 bases between. The CDR3 coding sequence is TGCAGTGCTAGGAGGAGGGGCGATCAGCCCCAGCATTTT. This translates into CSARRRGDQPQHF.

The chain has TRBV7-2 and TRBJ2-7; 7 bases line up with TRBD2. The germline CDR1 and CDR2 sequences are SGHTA and FQGNSA. The CDR3 runs to 15 residues. Trimming at V came to 6 bases and at J to 2 bases, leaving 10 bases not matched to a gene. CDR3 residues: CASRAGRQGPYEQYF. CDR3 nucleotides: TGTGCCAGCAGAGCCGGGAGGCAAGGTCCCTACGAGCAGTACTTC.

This clonotype occurred a few times. This chain uses TRBV6-5 with TRBJ2-2; TRBD2 matches at 8 bases. CDR3 length: 17 amino acids. With 0 bases clipped from V and 4 bases from J, the junction kept 7 bases outside the gene matches. The germline V gene has CDR1 MNHEY and CDR2 SVGAGI. The CDR3 sequence: CASSYSSRAGGTGELFF. CDR3 nucleotides: TGTGCCAGCAGTTACTCGAGCCGGGCGGGGGGCACCGGGGAGCTGTTTTTT.

The V call is TRBV20-1, the J call TRBJ2-3; a weak D match, TRBD1 (5 bases). The CDR3 sequence is 16 residues long. Germline lookup yields CDR1 DFQATT and CDR2 SNEGSKA (reference sequence). Trimming took off 0 bases at V and 1 base at J, with 14 bases between the two ends. The CDR3 DNA is TGCAGTGCTAGAGATTTGGTCAGGGAAGGCACAGATACGCAGTATTTT. Amino acid sequence: CSARDLVREGTDTQYF.

This chain uses TRBV7-2 with TRBJ2-1; a possible D gene is TRBD2 (6 bases). The DNA end lines up better with TRBJ2-7; the J call may be wrong. Per the germline V gene, CDR1 is SGHTA and CDR2 is FQGNSA. This CDR3 has 16 residues. In DNA, the CDR3 is TGTGCCAGCAGCTTAGCGCGGGGAAGCTCCTACAATGAGCAGTACTTC. The encoded protein is CASSLARGSSYNEQYF.

This sequence joins TRBV11-2 and TRBJ2-1; weak D call: TRBD2 (7 bases). Germline loops: CDR1 SGHAT, CDR2 FQNNGV. The CDR3 consists of 15 residues. With 3 bases removed from V and 13 bases from J, the gap between germline ends came to 22 bases. CDR3 loop: CASSFARIGGHIQFF. The CDR3, as DNA: TGTGCCAGCAGCTTTGCAAGGATCGGGGGGCACATTCAGTTCTTC.

The CDR3 nucleotides read TGTGCCAGCAGCTTAAGGGTGCGGGCGGAAGAGACCCAGTACTTC. Translated, it gives CASSLRVRAEETQYF. The chain couples TRBV7-2 to TRBJ2-5; TRBD2 is a possible D gene (5 bases). The CDR3 extends over 15 amino acids. V was cut by 2 bases and J by 3 bases, with 13 bases left in between. In germline, CDR1 is SGHTA, CDR2 FQGNSA.

The rearrangement links TRBV12-3 or TRBV12-4 to TRBJ2-6, with unresolved D. Trimming took off 5 bases at V and 2 bases at J, with 10 bases between the two ends. This CDR3 is built from 15 residues. CDR3 sequence reads: CASSRPPTGANVLTF. The CDR3 nucleotides are TGTGCCAGCAGTAGACCGCCAACTGGGGCCAACGTCCTGACTTTC.

This clonotype has more than one count but fewer than ten. This chain links TRBV9 with TRBJ2-3; 7 bases agree with TRBD2. Germline CDR1 reads SGDLS; CDR2 reads YYNGEE. The CDR3 totals 16 residues. Trimming removed 4 bases from V and 0 bases from J; junction bases left unmatched: 8. CDR3: CASSSLAESSTDTQYF. In DNA, the CDR3 is TGTGCCAGCAGCTCTCTAGCGGAAAGTAGCACAGATACGCAGTATTTT.